A single sample is the source of the 27 T cell receptor beta chains below, sequenced in a study of chemoradiotherapy in HPV16-positive cancers. Profiling relied on immunoSEQ multiplex PCR, and the TCRdb table lists in-frame clones only, not all of them. The sample contains more than 2,000 clones, more than 75% of which appear only once. The material sequenced was tumor tissue, taken from a patient who underwent chemoradiotherapy. Source of these receptors: a human donor with HPV-associated anogenital cancer.

V usage is TRBV5-6 and J usage is TRBJ2-7, with 7 bases that match TRBD2. J was trimmed by 6 bases and V by 4 bases; bases with no gene match: 10. This CDR3 comprises 14 residues. The germline V gene encodes CDR1 SGHDT and CDR2 YYEEEE. CDR3 region: CASSRTWGGIEQYF. Here the CDR3 DNA reads TGTGCCAGCAGCCGAACGTGGGGGGGGATCGAGCAGTACTTC.

The chain has TRBV5-8 and TRBJ1-3, with unresolved D. Trimming cost V 5 bases and J 4 bases, with 16 bases left between them. This CDR3 is built from 15 residues. Germline CDR1 SGHTS, CDR2 YDEGEE. The CDR3 coding sequence is TGTGCCAGCAGGAAACAGTGGTCTCTCGGAAACACCATATATTTT. Translation gives CASRKQWSLGNTIYF.

V is TRBV11-1 and J is TRBJ2-7; D is unresolved. Trimming removed 5 bases at V and 3 bases at J, with 11 bases between. Germline V gene data show CDR1 as SGHAT and CDR2 as FQDESV (reference sequence). CDR3 length: 13 amino acids. CDR3 sequence (DNA): TGTGCCAGCAGCCCCCTCGATCTCTACGAGCAGTACTTC. Its translation: CASSPLDLYEQYF.

The J gene is TRBJ2-7, the V gene TRBV4-3; the D gene is possibly TRBD1 (6 bases). The ends were cut back, 1 base at V and 0 bases at J, with 10 bases in the middle. The CDR3 is 15 amino acids. CDR1 LGHNA and CDR2 YSLEER come from the germline V gene. For the CDR3, the DNA is TGCGCCAGCAGCCAAGGTCAGGACAGCTCCTACGAGCAGTACTTC. This encodes CASSQGQDSSYEQYF.

The rearrangement links TRBV19 to TRBJ2-3; TRBD1 matches at 8 bases. After removal of 6 bases from V and 4 bases from J, the junction contained 6 bases not matched to a gene. CDR1 and CDR2 (germline): LNHDA, SQIVND (reference sequence). CDR3 length: 14 residues. The CDR3 is CASRVQGVADTQYF. CDR3 DNA: TGTGCCAGTAGGGTACAGGGGGTCGCAGATACGCAGTATTTT.

For the CDR3, the DNA is TGTGCCAGCAGCGCATACCAGACAGGGGCGGGGGAGCTGTTTTTT. The encoded protein is CASSAYQTGAGELFF. This chain links TRBV9 with TRBJ2-2; TRBD1 matches at 8 bases. The germline V gene has CDR1 SGDLS and CDR2 YYNGEE. The CDR3 runs to 15 residues. Losses at the gene ends were 3 bases for V and 8 bases for J; bases not matched to a gene: 9.

This rearrangement joins TRBV6-1 to TRBJ1-1; possibly TRBD1 for D (5 bases). CDR1 MNHNS and CDR2 SASEGT come from the germline V gene. The CDR3 runs to 16 residues. V was cut by 0 bases and J by 5 bases, with 16 bases left in between. The CDR3: CASSEAGDLTRTEAFF. DNA of the CDR3: TGTGCCAGCAGTGAAGCGGGGGACCTGACGCGGACTGAAGCTTTCTTT.

The chain is built from TRBV10-3 and TRBJ2-2; 12 bases are shared with TRBD1. This CDR3 spans 15 amino acids. V was clipped by 6 bases and J by 5 bases; unmatched bases: 4. In germline, CDR1 is ENHRY, CDR2 SYGVKD. This CDR3 is CAIRGQGAGTGELFF. The CDR3 coding sequence is TGTGCCATCAGGGGACAGGGGGCAGGGACCGGGGAGCTGTTTTTT.

This sequence joins TRBV5-5 and TRBJ2-6; 8 bases fit TRBD1. Germline V gene sequence: CDR1 SGHKS, CDR2 YYEKEE (reference sequence). The CDR3 consists of 18 residues. V shed 3 bases and J 4 bases; nucleotides not matched to a gene: 12. CDR3 in amino acids: CASSYGQGTVSGANVLTF. The CDR3 nucleotides read TGTGCCAGCAGCTACGGACAGGGAACGGTTTCGGGGGCCAACGTCCTGACTTTC.

The gene calls are TRBV5-1 and TRBJ1-2, with D unresolved. In germline, CDR1 is SGHRS, CDR2 YFSETQ. The CDR3 has 15 amino acids. V lost 0 bases, J lost 5 bases, and 14 bases lay in between. CDR3 nucleotide sequence: TGCGCCAGCAGCTTGGGAGGGTTGTTAGGGTATGGCTACACCTTC. Translation: CASSLGGLLGYGYTF. Based on the CDR3 plus reference TRBV5-1 and TRBJ1-2, the full variable domain is KAGVTQTPRYLIKTRGQQVTLSCSPISGHRSVSWYQQTPGQGLQFLFEYFSETQRNKGNFPGRFSGRQFSNSRSEMNVSTLELGDSALYLCASSLGGLLGYGYTFGSGTRLTVV.

The V gene is TRBV19, the J gene TRBJ2-3, with a possible D match to TRBD1 (5 bases). The CDR3 spans 16 residues. Trimming cost V 3 bases and J 2 bases, with 15 bases left between them. CDR1 is LNHDA and CDR2 is SQIVND in the germline V gene (reference sequence). CDR3 amino acids: CASSITQGRYTDTQYF. In DNA, the CDR3 is TGTGCCAGTAGTATTACCCAGGGCCGATACACAGATACGCAGTATTTT.

This sequence joins TRBV4-1 and TRBJ2-1; TRBD2 matches 10 bases. Germline V gives CDR1 MGHRA, CDR2 YSYEKL. Trimming took 0 bases from V and 8 from J; bases not matched to a gene: 10. The CDR3 is made up of 17 amino acids. The CDR3 nucleotides read TGCGCCAGCAGCCAAGATCCCCAGCGGGGGGGCGTGGATGAGCAGTTCTTC. Amino acid sequence: CASSQDPQRGGVDEQFF.

The gene calls are TRBV5-1 and TRBJ2-1, with 7 bases that match TRBD1. The CDR3 is 15 amino acids. V lost 1 base, J lost 3 bases, and 4 bases stayed unmatched. Germline V gene lookup returns CDR1 SGHRS and CDR2 YFSETQ. The CDR3 DNA reads as TGCGCCAGCAGCTTGCCCCGGGACAGCTACAATGAGCAGTTCTTC. The encoded protein is CASSLPRDSYNEQFF.

The chain combines TRBV18 with TRBJ1-1, with D maybe TRBD1 (5 bases). Looked up from germline, CDR1 is KGHSH and CDR2 is LQKENI. V shed 2 bases and J shed 10 bases, with 14 bases lying between them. CDR3 length equals 13 residues. The chain's CDR3 is CASSPGGRERAFF. In nucleotides, the CDR3 is TGTGCCAGCTCACCAGGCGGCAGGGAAAGAGCTTTCTTT.

The chain joins TRBV28 to TRBJ2-7; 8 positions agree with TRBD2. The CDR3 loop spans 14 amino acids. V shed 4 bases, J shed 2 bases, and the junction held 4 bases outside the gene matches. Germline V gene data show CDR1 as MDHEN and CDR2 as SYDVKM. The CDR3 here is CASSSPSGPYEQYV. The CDR3, as DNA: TGTGCCAGCAGTTCACCTAGCGGGCCCTACGAGCAGTACGTC.

This chain joins TRBV6-5 and TRBJ2-7; TRBD1 matches 7 bases. Germline V lookup: CDR1 MNHEY, CDR2 SVGAGI. The CDR3 contains 13 residues. V lost 5 bases, J lost 2 bases, and 3 bases stayed unmatched. CDR3 residues: CASSKGTAYEQYF. The CDR3, as DNA: TGTGCCAGCAGTAAAGGGACAGCCTACGAGCAGTACTTC.

The rearrangement links TRBV4-3 to TRBJ2-2, with TRBD1 matching over 7 bases. Germline assignment: CDR1 LGHNA and CDR2 YSLEER. The CDR3 consists of 15 residues. With 5 bases clipped from V and 2 bases from J, the junction kept 5 bases outside the gene matches. The CDR3 here is CASSSTGSNTGELFF. CDR3 nucleotides: TGCGCCAGCAGCTCGACAGGGTCCAACACCGGGGAGCTGTTTTTT.

This clone has only one observation. CDR3 amino acids: CASSYTTGELFF. For the CDR3, the DNA is TGTGCCAGCAGTTACACGACCGGGGAGCTGTTTTTT. V gene TRBV6-5 combines with J gene TRBJ2-2; no clear D. V was pared by 2 bases and J by 5 bases, with 3 bases between. This CDR3 contains 12 residues. CDR1 is MNHEY and CDR2 is SVGAGI in the germline V gene.

The genes are TRBV2 and TRBJ2-7; 16 nucleotides line up with TRBD2. Germline CDR1 and CDR2: SNHLY and FYNNEI. The V segment lost 5 bases and the J segment 0 bases; nucleotides outside the gene matches: 13. The CDR3 sequence is 20 residues long. The chain's CDR3 is CASSPGTSGRGAWSSYEQYV. As DNA, the CDR3 is TGTGCCAGCAGTCCTGGGACTAGCGGGAGGGGTGCCTGGAGCTCCTACGAGCAGTACGTC.

The chain is built from TRBV7-3 and TRBJ2-2, with D perhaps TRBD1 or TRBD2 (5 bases each). The CDR3 extends over 15 amino acids. Germline V CDR1 and CDR2: SGHTA, FQGTGA. V dropped 2 bases and J dropped 7 bases, with 14 bases sitting between them. CDR3 nucleotides: TGTGCCAGCAGCTTAGGAGGCAGGGTATTCGGGGAGCTGTTTTTT. This sequence encodes CASSLGGRVFGELFF.

J is TRBJ2-3 and V is TRBV5-1, with 10 bases identical to TRBD2. The germline gives CDR1 SGHRS, CDR2 YFSETQ. This CDR3 is 17 amino acids long. The V gene end was trimmed by 4 bases and the J gene end by 0 bases; junction bases not matched to a gene: 8. The CDR3 sequence: CASSPSSGRGSTDTQYF. CDR3 DNA: TGCGCCAGCAGCCCGTCTAGCGGGAGAGGGAGCACAGATACGCAGTATTTT.

This sequence joins TRBV12-1 and TRBJ2-6; the table's D gene call, TRBD1, was not cross checked with the DNA. TRBV12-1 is classified as a pseudogene. This CDR3 has 15 residues. CDR3: CASSLGQSRANVLTF. In DNA form, the CDR3 reads TGTGCCAGCAGCTTAGGACAAAGTCGGGCCAACGTCCTGACTTTC.

The J gene is TRBJ2-2, the V gene TRBV2, with D maybe TRBD1 (5 bases). Trimming left V 7 bases short and J 7 bases short, with 10 bases between. Germline loops: CDR1 SNHLY, CDR2 FYNNEI. CDR3 size: 12 residues. The CDR3 DNA reads TGTGCCAGCAACTTAGACAGCGGGGAGCTGTTTTTT. This translates into CASNLDSGELFF.

The chain carries TRBV7-2 and TRBJ1-2, with TRBD1 matching over 7 bases. Trimming took 4 bases from V and 1 from J; bases not matched to a gene: 3. Germline assignment: CDR1 SGHTA and CDR2 FQGNSA. The CDR3 sequence is 14 residues long. The CDR3 nucleotides are TGTGCCAGCAGCTCTACAGGGGATAACTATGGCTACACCTTC. Its translation: CASSSTGDNYGYTF.

This sequence joins TRBV5-1 and TRBJ2-1, with D possibly matching TRBD2 (6 bases). Germline CDR1 and CDR2: SGHRS and YFSETQ. This CDR3 contains 14 residues. Between the trimmed V and J ends, which lost 0 bases and 14 bases, there was a span of 18 bases. This CDR3 reads CASSLAGTARGEFF. CDR3 DNA sequence: TGCGCCAGCAGCTTGGCCGGGACTGCCCGCGGGGAGTTCTTC.

The gene calls are TRBV6-4 and TRBJ2-3; D is ambiguous. The ends were cut back, 6 bases at V and 5 bases at J, with 9 bases in the middle. CDR1 and CDR2 (germline): MRHNA, SNTAGT. This CDR3 has 12 residues. CDR3 residues: CASSSLGDTQYF. The CDR3 bases are TGTGCCAGCAGCTCGCTTGGAGATACGCAGTATTTT.

This chain connects TRBV4-2 to TRBJ2-1, with 7 bases that match TRBD1. Germline V gene sequence: CDR1 LGHNA, CDR2 YNFKEQ. The V segment lost 3 bases and the J segment 1 base; nucleotides outside the gene matches: 6. This CDR3 has 16 amino acids. In nucleotides, the CDR3 is TGTGCCAGCAGCCACACCACAGGGGCATCCTACAATGAGCAGTTCTTC. It codes for CASSHTTGASYNEQFF.